The 22 T cell receptor beta chains below all came from one sample that was sequenced in a study of blood T cell repertoires in COVID-19. Data came from immunoSEQ multiplex PCR; TCRdb stores just in-frame clones and leaves some out. The sample includes approximately 210,000 clones, about 91% of them seen just once. The specimen sequenced was peripheral blood. Source of these receptors: a man younger than 40 with acute or convalescent COVID-19.

The CDR3 DNA sequence: TGTGCCAGCAGCTTATTTGAGGACGGGGAGCTGTTTTTT. This translates into CASSLFEDGELFF. The V call is TRBV7-9, the J call TRBJ2-2; no reliable D call. Germline CDR1 is SEHNR and CDR2 is FQNEAQ (reference sequence). The CDR3 has 13 amino acids. Trimming removed 2 bases at V and 7 bases at J, with 8 bases between.

The chain carries TRBV24-1 and TRBJ2-2; 7 bases agree with TRBD2. J gave up 0 bases and V 7 bases, and 7 bases lay outside the gene matches. The CDR3 has 16 residues. The germline gives CDR1 KGHDR, CDR2 SFDVKD. CDR3 nucleotide sequence: TGTGCCACCAGGTCCGGCGGGAGCACGAACACCGGGGAGCTGTTTTTT. Translated, it gives CATRSGGSTNTGELFF.

J is TRBJ2-5 and V is TRBV18; perhaps TRBD2 as D (6 bases). In germline, CDR1 is KGHSH, CDR2 LQKENI. The ends were cut back, 0 bases at V and 7 bases at J, with 12 bases in the middle. The CDR3 totals 14 residues. The CDR3 loop is CASSPPGLMATQYF. The CDR3 DNA sequence: TGTGCCAGCTCACCACCGGGACTCATGGCGACCCAGTACTTC. Using reference TRBV18 and TRBJ2-5 for the parts outside the CDR3, the full variable domain is NAGVMQNPRHLVRRRGQEARLRCSPMKGHSHVYWYRQLPEEGLKFMVYLQKENIIDESGMPKERFSAEFPKEGPSILRIQQVVRGDSAAYFCASSPPGLMATQYFGPGTRLLVL.

The chain has TRBV7-3 and TRBJ2-5; D gene ambiguous. Germline lookup yields CDR1 SGHTA and CDR2 FQGTGA. V lost 2 bases to trimming and J lost 3 bases, with 7 bases between them. The CDR3 consists of 13 residues. The CDR3 sequence: CASSLAVEETQYF. The CDR3 coding sequence is TGTGCCAGCAGCTTAGCGGTCGAAGAGACCCAGTACTTC.

The chain carries TRBV5-8 and TRBJ2-7, with 7 bases matching TRBD1. The germline CDR1 and CDR2 sequences are SGHTS and YDEGEE. The CDR3 covers 16 residues. J was trimmed by 0 bases and V by 1 base; bases with no gene match: 7. CDR3 nucleotide sequence: TGTGCCAGCAGCTTGTTTTTCGGGACAGCCTCCTACGAGCAGTACTTC. This translates into CASSLFFGTASYEQYF.

The chain combines TRBV11-3 with TRBJ2-5; no clear D. Germline V gene lookup returns CDR1 SGHNT and CDR2 YENEEA. The V and J ends lost 5 bases and 3 bases respectively, with 10 bases between them. The CDR3 contains 13 residues. The CDR3 sequence: CASSPGEEETQYF. The CDR3 DNA reads as TGTGCCAGCAGCCCCGGCGAGGAAGAGACCCAGTACTTC.

The gene calls are TRBV9 and TRBJ2-7, with D perhaps matching TRBD2 (5 bases). Germline lookup yields CDR1 SGDLS and CDR2 YYNGEE. CDR3 length: 14 amino acids. Trimming stripped 0 bases from V and 3 bases from J, with 10 bases between. CDR3 DNA sequence: TGTGCCAGCAGCGTAGATCCGGGGTTCTACGAGCAGTACTTC. Its protein product is CASSVDPGFYEQYF.

The chain employs TRBV29-1 and TRBJ1-1, with D maybe TRBD1 (5 bases). CDR1 and CDR2 (germline): SQVTM, ANQGSEA. The CDR3 covers 13 residues. V lost 3 bases and J 0 bases, leaving 8 bases between the germline ends. In DNA form, the CDR3 reads TGCAGCGTTGATAAGGGGTTGAACACTGAAGCTTTCTTT. Protein: CSVDKGLNTEAFF.

The chain links TRBV30 to TRBJ1-3, with D hard to call. V lost 5 bases, J lost 4 bases, and 9 bases lay in between. The CDR3 loop spans 12 amino acids. Germline V gene data show CDR1 as GTSNPN and CDR2 as SVGIG (reference sequence). The DNA for the CDR3 is TGTGCCTGGTTTCCCGGGGGAAACACCATATATTTT. The encoded protein is CAWFPGGNTIYF. The variable domain in full, completed from reference TRBV30 and TRBJ1-3, reads SQTIHQWPATLVQPVGSPLSLECTVEGTSNPNLYWYRQAAGRGLQLLFYSVGIGQISSEVPQNLSASRPQDRQFILSSKKLLLSDSGFYLCAWFPGGNTIYFGEGSWLTVV.

As concerns this clone: Different DNA sequences within this sample yield the same CDR3. The V call is TRBV9, the J call TRBJ1-1, with 9 bases aligning to TRBD1. The CDR3 extends over 13 amino acids. Germline V gene lookup returns CDR1 SGDLS and CDR2 YYNGEE. V trimming: 4 bases; J trimming: 5 bases; junction bases outside the gene matches: 3. As DNA, the CDR3 is TGTGCCAGCAGCCCGACAGGGGGGACTGAAGCTTTCTTT. Translating it yields CASSPTGGTEAFF.

In DNA form, the CDR3 reads TGTGCCAGCGGGACAGGGGCGAGGTCTGGAAACACCATATATTTT. Translated: CASGTGARSGNTIYF. The rearrangement joins TRBV6-5 to TRBJ1-3; 10 bases are shared with TRBD1. The CDR3 totals 15 residues. Germline-derived CDR1 and CDR2 are MNHEY and SVGAGI. Germline trimming cut 8 bases from V and 1 base from J; bases unmatched to any gene: 5.

V is TRBV19 and J is TRBJ1-1; 8 bases match TRBD1. This CDR3 spans 14 amino acids. V lost 5 bases, J lost 5 bases, and 7 bases stayed unmatched. From germline, CDR1 is LNHDA and CDR2 SQIVND (reference sequence). In DNA form, the CDR3 reads TGTGCCAGTAGTGTACAGGGGGAAAGGACTGAAGCTTTCTTT. It encodes CASSVQGERTEAFF.

The chain carries TRBV19 and TRBJ2-7; 9 positions match TRBD1. Losses at the gene ends were 5 bases for V and 3 bases for J; bases not matched to a gene: 5. CDR1 and CDR2 (germline): LNHDA, SQIVND (reference sequence). The CDR3 runs 14 residues. The CDR3 DNA reads TGTGCCAGTAGTCCGGGGACAGGGCGCTACGAGCAGTACTTC. Protein product: CASSPGTGRYEQYF.

V usage is TRBV6-5 and J usage is TRBJ2-1; no definite D call. Germline V gene sequence: CDR1 MNHEY, CDR2 SVGAGI. The CDR3 sequence is 12 residues long. V gave up 4 bases and J gave up 7 bases, with 8 bases separating them. The CDR3 sequence is CASSFGGNEQFF. Written as DNA, the CDR3 is TGTGCCAGCAGTTTCGGCGGTAATGAGCAGTTCTTC.

The rearrangement joins TRBV7-3 to TRBJ2-7; possibly TRBD1 for D (6 bases). Trimming pared 5 bases from V and 1 base from J, leaving 15 bases between. Germline CDR1 and CDR2: SGHTA and FQGTGA. The CDR3 spans 15 residues. The CDR3 protein is CASSRSGQGSYEQYF. CDR3 nucleotides: TGTGCCAGCAGCCGATCGGGACAAGGTTCCTACGAGCAGTACTTC.

The genes are TRBV11-3 and TRBJ2-1; D may be TRBD1 (5 bases). Germline lookup yields CDR1 SGHNT and CDR2 YENEEA. The CDR3 spans 15 residues. V was pared by 0 bases and J by 6 bases, with 12 bases between. CDR3 sequence (DNA): TGTGCCAGCAGCTTAGACAGTTTCGACAGCAATGAGCAGTTCTTC. Residues: CASSLDSFDSNEQFF.

This rearrangement joins TRBV3-1 (or the pseudogene TRBV3-2) to TRBJ2-3, with TRBD2 matching over 9 bases. Germline lookup yields CDR1 LGHDT and CDR2 YNNKEL (reference sequence). The CDR3 extends over 17 amino acids. V lost 0 bases to trimming and J lost 4 bases; unmatched junction nucleotides: 8. The CDR3 loop reads CASSQDSGGRVPDTQYF. CDR3 DNA sequence: TGTGCCAGCAGCCAAGATTCAGGCGGGAGGGTCCCAGATACGCAGTATTTT.

The chain is built from TRBV6-1 and TRBJ2-5; TRBD2 is a possible D gene (6 bases). Germline CDR1 is MNHNS and CDR2 is SASEGT. V was pared by 0 bases and J by 6 bases, with 17 bases between. The CDR3 totals 16 residues. CDR3 residues: CASSEAREAGKKTQYF. The CDR3 nucleotides read TGTGCCAGCAGTGAAGCAAGGGAGGCGGGAAAAAAGACCCAGTACTTC.

V and J are TRBV7-6 and TRBJ2-5, with 7 positions matching TRBD1. The CDR3 consists of 15 residues. Germline V gene data show CDR1 as SGHVS and CDR2 as FNYEAQ. The trim removed 5 bases at V and 6 bases at J, leaving 12 bases unmatched. The CDR3 bases are TGTGCCAGCAGCCCCTCGTTGGACAGGAAGCAGACCCAGTACTTC. Its translation: CASSPSLDRKQTQYF. The whole variable domain, filled in from reference TRBV7-6 and TRBJ2-5, reads GAGVSQSPRYKVTKRGQDVALRCDPISGHVSLYWYRQALGQGPEFLTYFNYEAQQDKSGLPNDRFSAERPEGSISTLTIQRTEQRDSAMYRCASSPSLDRKQTQYFGPGTRLLVL.

The chain carries TRBV7-2 and TRBJ2-5, with D possibly TRBD2 on 5 matching bases. This CDR3 comprises 15 residues. Germline CDR1 SGHTA, CDR2 FQGNSA. V lost 3 bases to trimming and J lost 4 bases, with 15 bases between them. The CDR3 loop is CASSLAGPRGETQYF. CDR3 in DNA: TGTGCCAGCAGCTTGGCGGGCCCGAGAGGAGAGACCCAGTACTTC.

CDR3 DNA: TGTGCCAGCGACTTAAGGGGGTCTAACTCCTACGAGCAGTACTTC. Its protein product is CASDLRGSNSYEQYF. The chain couples TRBV6-5 to TRBJ2-7, with a tentative D call TRBD1 (6 bases). The CDR3 is 15 residues long. V lost 8 bases and J 0 bases, leaving 17 bases between the germline ends. Germline V CDR1 and CDR2: MNHEY, SVGAGI.

The chain combines TRBV18 with TRBJ1-4; no definite D call. The ends were cut back, 3 bases at V and 5 bases at J, with 16 bases in the middle. CDR3 size: 16 residues. Per the germline V gene, CDR1 is KGHSH and CDR2 is LQKENI. The CDR3: CASSPSHGDLNEKLFF. The CDR3 bases are TGTGCCAGCTCACCCAGCCACGGGGATCTAAATGAAAAACTGTTTTTT. Together with reference TRBV18 and TRBJ1-4, the CDR3 gives the full variable domain: NAGVMQNPRHLVRRRGQEARLRCSPMKGHSHVYWYRQLPEEGLKFMVYLQKENIIDESGMPKERFSAEFPKEGPSILRIQQVVRGDSAAYFCASSPSHGDLNEKLFFGSGTQLSVL.